The clone carrying this TCR beta chain has ten or more counts. This sample was included in a study of CD8+CD57+ T cells in acquired aplastic anemia. Overall study: An average of around 3.5 ug of DNA was obtained from sorted CD4+ and CD8+ cells.

Genomic DNA served as template for TCR beta VDJ and CDR3 profiling. TCRdb reprocessed the reads with MiXCR, giving one entry per CDR3 protein. The sample contains 100,000 to 150,000 distinct CDR3 sequences, over 30% of which appear only once. Before being chosen for sequencing, patients had shown CD8+CD57+ cell expansion by flow cytometry. The TCR sequence derives from a human donor with aplastic anemia. The sample consisted of sorted CD4+, CD8+, or CD8+CD57+ T cells (not recorded which) from PBMCs.

CDR3 coding DNA: TGCAGCGTTGTGTGGCGGTACCTCAATGAGCAGTTCTTC. Translated, it gives CSVVWRYLNEQFF. V gene TRBV29-1 combines with J gene TRBJ2-1; no definite D call. The V end was cut by 4 bases, the J end by 6 bases, with 13 bases between. Germline CDR1 and CDR2: SQVTM and ANQGSEA. This CDR3 is 13 amino acids long.